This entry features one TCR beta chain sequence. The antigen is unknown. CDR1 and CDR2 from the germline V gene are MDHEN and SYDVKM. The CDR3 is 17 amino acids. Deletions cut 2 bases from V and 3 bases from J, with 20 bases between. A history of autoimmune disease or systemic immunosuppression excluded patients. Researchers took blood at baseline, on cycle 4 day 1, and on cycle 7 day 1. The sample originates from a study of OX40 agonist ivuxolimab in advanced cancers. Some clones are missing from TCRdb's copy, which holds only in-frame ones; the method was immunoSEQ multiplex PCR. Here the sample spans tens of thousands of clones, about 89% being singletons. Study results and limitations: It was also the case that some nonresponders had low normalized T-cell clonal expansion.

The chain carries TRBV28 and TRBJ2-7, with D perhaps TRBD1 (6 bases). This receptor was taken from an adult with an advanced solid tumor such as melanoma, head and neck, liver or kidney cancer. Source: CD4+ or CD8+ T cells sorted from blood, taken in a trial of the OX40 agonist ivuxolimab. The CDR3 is CASSLQTDGGLYYEQYF. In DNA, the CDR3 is TGTGCCAGCAGTTTACAGACCGATGGGGGCTTATACTACGAGCAGTACTTC.